Described below is a single TCR beta chain sequence and its context. The CDR3 has 13 amino acids. The V gene end was trimmed by 6 bases and the J gene end by 6 bases; junction bases not matched to a gene: 7. Germline lookup yields CDR1 SQVTM and CDR2 ANQGSEA. This specimen comes from a study of beta chain features in type 1 diabetes. Expressed TCRB transcripts got sequenced, as all isolated RNA was reverse transcribed. Sequenced by immunoSEQ multiplex PCR; TCRdb stores in-frame clones only, minus some. The sample lists about 260,000 clones, about 63% seen once, with roughly 0.048% in the top ten. The J gene is TRBJ2-1, the V gene TRBV29-1; TRBD2 agrees at 8 bases. The sequenced material came from naive CD4+ T cells from blood. The TCR comes from a man aged 25 to 45 in good health. CDR3 loop: CSVTGLVPNEQFF. The CDR3 DNA reads TGCAGCGTAACGGGACTAGTACCCAATGAGCAGTTCTTC.